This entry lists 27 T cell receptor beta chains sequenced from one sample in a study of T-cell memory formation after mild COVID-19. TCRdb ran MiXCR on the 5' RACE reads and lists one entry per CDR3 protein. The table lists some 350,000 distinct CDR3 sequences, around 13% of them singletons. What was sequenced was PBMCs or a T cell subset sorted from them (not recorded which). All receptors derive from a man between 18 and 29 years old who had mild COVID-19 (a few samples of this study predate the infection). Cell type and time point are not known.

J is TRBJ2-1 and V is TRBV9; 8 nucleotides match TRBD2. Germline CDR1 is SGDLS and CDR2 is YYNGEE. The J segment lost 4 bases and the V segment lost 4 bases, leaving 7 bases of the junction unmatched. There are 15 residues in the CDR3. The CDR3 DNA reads TGTGCCAGCAGCCCCTCAGCGGGGGTATACAATGAGCAGTTCTTC. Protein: CASSPSAGVYNEQFF.

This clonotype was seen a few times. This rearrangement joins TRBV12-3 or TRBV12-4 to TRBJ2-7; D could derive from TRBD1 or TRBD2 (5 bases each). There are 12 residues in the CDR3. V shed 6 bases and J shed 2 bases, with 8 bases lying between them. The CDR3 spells CASRGRPYEQYF. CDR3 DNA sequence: TGTGCCAGCAGGGGACGGCCCTACGAGCAGTACTTC.

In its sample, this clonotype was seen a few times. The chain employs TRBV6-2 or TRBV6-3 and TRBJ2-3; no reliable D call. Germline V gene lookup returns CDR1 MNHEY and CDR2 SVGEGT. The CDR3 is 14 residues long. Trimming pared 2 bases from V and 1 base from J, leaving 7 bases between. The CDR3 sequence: CASSYSWGTDTQYF. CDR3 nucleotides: TGTGCCAGCAGTTACAGCTGGGGCACAGATACGCAGTATTTT.

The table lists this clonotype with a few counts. The CDR3 spells CASSLDSPGEQYF. The DNA of the CDR3 is TGCGCCAGCAGCCTGGACTCCCCGGGGGAGCAGTACTTC. The chain couples TRBV5-1 to TRBJ2-7; possibly TRBD2 for D (5 bases). Germline V gene lookup returns CDR1 SGHRS and CDR2 YFSETQ. Trimming removed 4 bases at V and 7 bases at J, with 15 bases between. The CDR3 loop spans 13 amino acids.

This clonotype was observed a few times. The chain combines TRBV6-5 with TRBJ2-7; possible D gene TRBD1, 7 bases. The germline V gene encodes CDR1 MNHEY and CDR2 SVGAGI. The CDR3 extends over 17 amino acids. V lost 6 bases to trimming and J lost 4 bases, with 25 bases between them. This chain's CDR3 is CASRKRSRDRVSYEQYF. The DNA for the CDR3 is TGTGCCAGCAGGAAGCGATCGCGGGACAGAGTATCTTACGAGCAGTACTTC.

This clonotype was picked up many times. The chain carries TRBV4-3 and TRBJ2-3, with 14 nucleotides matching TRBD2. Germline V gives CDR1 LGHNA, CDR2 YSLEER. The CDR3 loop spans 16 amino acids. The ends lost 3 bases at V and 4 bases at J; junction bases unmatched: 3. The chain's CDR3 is CASSHRLAGGADTQYF. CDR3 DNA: TGCGCCAGCAGCCACCGACTAGCGGGGGGGGCAGATACGCAGTATTTT.

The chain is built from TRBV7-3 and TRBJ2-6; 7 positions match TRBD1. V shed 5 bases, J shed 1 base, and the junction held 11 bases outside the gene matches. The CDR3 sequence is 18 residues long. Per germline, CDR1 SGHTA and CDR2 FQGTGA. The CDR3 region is CASSPAGTANSGANVLTF. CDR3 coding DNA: TGTGCCAGCAGCCCCGCCGGGACAGCAAATTCTGGGGCCAACGTCCTGACTTTC. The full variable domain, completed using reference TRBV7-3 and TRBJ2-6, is GAGVSQTPSNKVTEKGKYVELRCDPISGHTALYWYRQSLGQGPEFLIYFQGTGAADDSGLPNDRFFAVRPEGSVSTLKIQRTERGDSAVYLCASSPAGTANSGANVLTFGAGSRLTVL.

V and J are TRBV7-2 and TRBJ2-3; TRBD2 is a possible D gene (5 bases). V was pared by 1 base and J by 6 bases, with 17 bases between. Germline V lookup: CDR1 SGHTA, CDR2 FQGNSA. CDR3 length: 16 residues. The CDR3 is CASSLESSLYSDTQYF. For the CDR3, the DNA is TGTGCCAGCAGCTTAGAGTCTAGCCTATATTCTGATACGCAGTATTTT.

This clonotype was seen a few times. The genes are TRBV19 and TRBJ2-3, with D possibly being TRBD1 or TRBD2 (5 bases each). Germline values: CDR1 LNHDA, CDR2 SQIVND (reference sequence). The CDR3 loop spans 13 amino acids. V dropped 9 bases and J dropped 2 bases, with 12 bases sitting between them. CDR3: CASGAGHTDTQYF. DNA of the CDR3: TGTGCCAGCGGGGCGGGCCACACAGATACGCAGTATTTT.

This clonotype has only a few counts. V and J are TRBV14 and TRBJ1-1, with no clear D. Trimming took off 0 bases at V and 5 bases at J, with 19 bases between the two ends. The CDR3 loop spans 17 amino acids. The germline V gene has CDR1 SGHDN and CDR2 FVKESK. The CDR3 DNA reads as TGTGCCAGCAGCCAAGATCGAAGGAAGGGCTCTAATACTGAAGCTTTCTTT. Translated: CASSQDRRKGSNTEAFF.

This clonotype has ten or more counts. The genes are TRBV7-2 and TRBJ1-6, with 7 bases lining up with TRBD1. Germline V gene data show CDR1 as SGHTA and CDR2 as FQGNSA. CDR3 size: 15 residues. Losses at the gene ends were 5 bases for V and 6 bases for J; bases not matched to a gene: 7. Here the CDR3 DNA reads TGTGCCAGCAGCCCTTGGACAGGCATTAATTCACCCCTCCACTTT. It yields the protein CASSPWTGINSPLHF.

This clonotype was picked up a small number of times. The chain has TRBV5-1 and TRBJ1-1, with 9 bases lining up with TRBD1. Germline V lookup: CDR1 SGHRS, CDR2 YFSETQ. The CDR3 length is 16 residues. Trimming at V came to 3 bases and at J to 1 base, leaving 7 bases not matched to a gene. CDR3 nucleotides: TGCGCCAGCAGCTCCTACAGGGGGCTCCCGAACACTGAAGCTTTCTTT. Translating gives CASSSYRGLPNTEAFF.

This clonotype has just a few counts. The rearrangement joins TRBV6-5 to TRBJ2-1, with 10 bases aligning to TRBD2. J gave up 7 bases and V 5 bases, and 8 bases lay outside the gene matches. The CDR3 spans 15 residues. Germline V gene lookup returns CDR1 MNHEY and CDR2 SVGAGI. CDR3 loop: CASSNLASGGNEQFF. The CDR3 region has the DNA TGTGCCAGCAGTAACCTTGCTAGCGGGGGTAATGAGCAGTTCTTC.

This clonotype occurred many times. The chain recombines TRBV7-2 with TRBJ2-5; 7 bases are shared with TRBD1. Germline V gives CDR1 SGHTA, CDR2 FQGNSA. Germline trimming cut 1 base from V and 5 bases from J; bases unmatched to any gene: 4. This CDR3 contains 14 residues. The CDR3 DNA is TGTGCCAGCAGCTTAGGGGCAGGGGGTGAGACCCAGTACTTC. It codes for CASSLGAGGETQYF.

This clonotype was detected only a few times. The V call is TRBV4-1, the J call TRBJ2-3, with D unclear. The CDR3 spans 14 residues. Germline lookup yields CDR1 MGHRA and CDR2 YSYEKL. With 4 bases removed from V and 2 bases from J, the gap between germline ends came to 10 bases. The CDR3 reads CASSRLLLTDTQYF. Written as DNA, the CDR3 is TGCGCCAGCAGCCGCCTCCTCCTCACAGATACGCAGTATTTT.

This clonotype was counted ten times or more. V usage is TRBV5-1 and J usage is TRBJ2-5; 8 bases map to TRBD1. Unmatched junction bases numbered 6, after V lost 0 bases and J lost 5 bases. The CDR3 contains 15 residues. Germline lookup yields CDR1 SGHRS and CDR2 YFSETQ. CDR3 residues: CASSLGDRRGETQYF. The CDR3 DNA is TGCGCCAGCAGCTTGGGGGACAGGAGAGGTGAGACCCAGTACTTC. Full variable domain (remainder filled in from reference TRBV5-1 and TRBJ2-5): KAGVTQTPRYLIKTRGQQVTLSCSPISGHRSVSWYQQTPGQGLQFLFEYFSETQRNKGNFPGRFSGRQFSNSRSEMNVSTLELGDSALYLCASSLGDRRGETQYFGPGTRLLVL.

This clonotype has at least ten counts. This chain's CDR3 is CASSPGSHYEQYF. The CDR3 region has the DNA TGTGCCAGCAGCCCGGGGTCCCACTACGAGCAGTACTTC. The chain links TRBV7-6 to TRBJ2-7; TRBD2 is a possible D gene (5 bases). Germline CDR1 reads SGHVS; CDR2 reads FNYEAQ. The CDR3 is 13 residues long. V was trimmed by 5 bases and J by 3 bases, leaving 11 bases between them. The variable domain in full, with the rest retrieved from reference TRBV7-6 and TRBJ2-7, is GAGVSQSPRYKVTKRGQDVALRCDPISGHVSLYWYRQALGQGPEFLTYFNYEAQQDKSGLPNDRFSAERPEGSISTLTIQRTEQRDSAMYRCASSPGSHYEQYFGPGTRLTVT.

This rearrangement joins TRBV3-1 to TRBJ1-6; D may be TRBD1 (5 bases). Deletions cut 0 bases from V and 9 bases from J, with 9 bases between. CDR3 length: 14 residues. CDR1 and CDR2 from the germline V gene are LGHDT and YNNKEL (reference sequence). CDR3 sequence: CASSQDGGVSPLHF. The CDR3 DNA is TGTGCCAGCAGCCAAGATGGGGGGGTTTCACCCCTCCACTTT.

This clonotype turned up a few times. CDR3 in amino acids: CASSFSGGQLGEQYV. The CDR3 DNA follows: TGTGCCAGCAGCTTTTCAGGGGGGCAGCTTGGCGAGCAGTACGTC. This sequence joins TRBV5-4 and TRBJ2-7, with a possible D match to TRBD1 (7 bases). CDR1 is SGHNT, CDR2 YYREEE, per germline (reference sequence). The CDR3 covers 15 residues. With 2 bases removed from V and 6 bases from J, the gap between germline ends came to 18 bases.

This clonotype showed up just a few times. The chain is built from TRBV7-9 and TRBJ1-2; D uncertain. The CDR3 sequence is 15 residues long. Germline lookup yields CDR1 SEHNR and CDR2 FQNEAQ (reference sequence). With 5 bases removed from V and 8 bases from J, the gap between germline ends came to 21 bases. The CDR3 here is CASSPVRSGFGGYTF. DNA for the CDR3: TGTGCCAGCAGCCCTGTGCGTTCAGGTTTTGGGGGCTACACCTTC.

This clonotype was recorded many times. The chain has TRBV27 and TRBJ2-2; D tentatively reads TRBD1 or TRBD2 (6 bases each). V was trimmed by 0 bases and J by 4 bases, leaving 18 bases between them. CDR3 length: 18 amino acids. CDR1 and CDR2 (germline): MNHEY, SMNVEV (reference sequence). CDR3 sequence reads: CASSLSVRGSAGTGELFF. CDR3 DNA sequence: TGTGCCAGCAGTTTATCGGTTAGGGGGTCAGCGGGCACCGGGGAGCTGTTTTTT.

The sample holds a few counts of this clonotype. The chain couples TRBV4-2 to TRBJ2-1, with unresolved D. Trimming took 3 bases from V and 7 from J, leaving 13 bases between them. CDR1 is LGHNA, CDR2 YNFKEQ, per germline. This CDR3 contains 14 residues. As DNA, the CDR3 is TGTGCCAGCAGCCAGGCTGAACGGGTTAATGAGCAGTTCTTC. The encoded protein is CASSQAERVNEQFF.

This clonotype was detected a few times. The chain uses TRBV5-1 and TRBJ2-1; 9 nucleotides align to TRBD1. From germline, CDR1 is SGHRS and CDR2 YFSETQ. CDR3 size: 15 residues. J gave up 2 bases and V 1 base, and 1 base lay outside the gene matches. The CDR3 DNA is TGCGCCAGCAGCTTGAGGACAGGGGCCTACAATGAGCAGTTCTTC. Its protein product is CASSLRTGAYNEQFF. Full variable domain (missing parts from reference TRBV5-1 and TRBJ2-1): KAGVTQTPRYLIKTRGQQVTLSCSPISGHRSVSWYQQTPGQGLQFLFEYFSETQRNKGNFPGRFSGRQFSNSRSEMNVSTLELGDSALYLCASSLRTGAYNEQFFGPGTRLTVL.

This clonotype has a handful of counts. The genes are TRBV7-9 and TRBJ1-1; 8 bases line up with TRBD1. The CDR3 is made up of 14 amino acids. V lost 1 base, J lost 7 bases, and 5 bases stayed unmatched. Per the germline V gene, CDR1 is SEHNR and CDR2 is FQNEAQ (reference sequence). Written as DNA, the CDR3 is TGTGCCAGCAGCTTAGGGTTGGGACAGGATGAAGCTTTCTTT. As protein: CASSLGLGQDEAFF.

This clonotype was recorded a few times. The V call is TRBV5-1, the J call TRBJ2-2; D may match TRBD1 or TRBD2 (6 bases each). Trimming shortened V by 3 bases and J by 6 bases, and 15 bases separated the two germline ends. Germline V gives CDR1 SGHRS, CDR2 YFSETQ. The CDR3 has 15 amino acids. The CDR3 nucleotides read TGCGCCAGCAGCTCGGAGGGGGTTCCCGCCGGGGAGCTGTTTTTT. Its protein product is CASSSEGVPAGELFF. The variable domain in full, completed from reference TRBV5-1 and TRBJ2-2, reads KAGVTQTPRYLIKTRGQQVTLSCSPISGHRSVSWYQQTPGQGLQFLFEYFSETQRNKGNFPGRFSGRQFSNSRSEMNVSTLELGDSALYLCASSSEGVPAGELFFGEGSRLTVL.

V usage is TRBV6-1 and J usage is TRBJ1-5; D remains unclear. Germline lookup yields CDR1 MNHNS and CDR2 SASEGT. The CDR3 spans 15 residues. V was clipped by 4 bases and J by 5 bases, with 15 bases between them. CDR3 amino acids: CASSAETRIDQPQHF. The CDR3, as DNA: TGTGCCAGCAGTGCGGAGACACGGATAGATCAGCCCCAGCATTTT.

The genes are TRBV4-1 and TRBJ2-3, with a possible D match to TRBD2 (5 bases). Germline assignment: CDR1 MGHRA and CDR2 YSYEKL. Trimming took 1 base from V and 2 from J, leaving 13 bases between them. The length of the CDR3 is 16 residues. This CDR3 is CASSQGPSLHTDTQYF. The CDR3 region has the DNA TGCGCCAGCAGCCAAGGCCCTAGCCTCCACACAGATACGCAGTATTTT.